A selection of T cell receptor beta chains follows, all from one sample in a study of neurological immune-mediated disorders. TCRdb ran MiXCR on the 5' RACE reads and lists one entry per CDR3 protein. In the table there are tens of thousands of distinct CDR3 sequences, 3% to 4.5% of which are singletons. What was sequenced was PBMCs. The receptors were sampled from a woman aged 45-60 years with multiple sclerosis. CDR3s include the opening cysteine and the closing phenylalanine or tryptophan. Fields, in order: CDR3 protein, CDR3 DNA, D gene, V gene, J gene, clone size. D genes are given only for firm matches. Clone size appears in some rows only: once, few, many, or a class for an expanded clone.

CASSHTGGNQPQHF	TGTGCCAGCAGCCATACAGGGGGCAATCAGCCCCAGCATTTT	TRBD1	TRBV9	TRBJ1-5	many
CASSPLITRANEQFF	TGTGCCAGCAGCCCTCTTATTACGCGGGCGAATGAGCAGTTCTTC	-	TRBV5-5	TRBJ2-1	many
CASSFGDAGANVLTF	TGTGCCAGCAGCTTCGGGGACGCTGGGGCCAACGTCCTGACTTTC	-	TRBV7-2	TRBJ2-6	many
CASSPQDRGPDTQYF	TGTGCCAGCAGCCCCCAGGACAGGGGCCCAGATACGCAGTATTTT	TRBD1	TRBV5-5	TRBJ2-3	many
CSVALMGTEAFF	TGCAGCGTCGCGTTAATGGGCACTGAAGCTTTCTTT	-	TRBV29-1	TRBJ1-1	many
CASSEDSNTGELFF	TGTGCCAGCAGTGAGGACAGTAACACCGGGGAGCTGTTTTTT	-	TRBV6-4	TRBJ2-2	many
CASSTVVLGAEAFF	TGTGCCAGCTCAACGGTGGTATTAGGGGCTGAAGCTTTCTTT	-	TRBV18	TRBJ1-1	many
CASSYLSKPSYNEQFF	TGTGCCAGCAGTTACTTAAGCAAACCTTCCTACAATGAGCAGTTCTTC	-	TRBV6-2/TRBV6-3	TRBJ2-1	-
CSVQGAADTQYF	TGCAGCGTACAAGGGGCCGCAGATACGCAGTATTTT	-	TRBV29-1	TRBJ2-3	many
CASSFKGSSTDTQYF	TGCGCCAGCAGCTTCAAGGGTTCAAGCACAGATACGCAGTATTTT	-	TRBV5-1	TRBJ2-3	many
CASSNDGAYEQYF	TGCGCCAGCAGCAACGACGGAGCTTACGAGCAGTACTTC	-	TRBV5-1	TRBJ2-7	many
CASSLSSRAVKETQYF	TGTGCCAGCAGCTTAAGCTCCAGGGCGGTAAAGGAGACCCAGTACTTC	-	TRBV7-2	TRBJ2-5	few
CAISESRTYNEQFF	TGTGCCATCAGTGAGTCGAGAACTTACAATGAGCAGTTCTTC	-	TRBV10-3	TRBJ2-1	many
CASSHPGTTLEQYF	TGTGCCAGCTCACACCCCGGGACTACCCTCGAGCAGTACTTC	TRBD2	TRBV18	TRBJ2-7	many
CASSRAGDVRNYGYTF	TGTGCCAGCAGCAGGGCAGGGGACGTCCGGAACTATGGCTACACCTTC	-	TRBV5-5	TRBJ1-2	many
CASREHRGPSYEQYF	TGTGCCAGCAGGGAACACAGGGGGCCCTCCTACGAGCAGTACTTC	TRBD1	TRBV7-8	TRBJ2-7	many
CASSQDSGNEQFF	TGTGCCAGCAGCCAAGATAGCGGGAATGAGCAGTTCTTC	TRBD2	TRBV4-2	TRBJ2-1	many
CSATQKDTQYF	TGCAGTGCTACACAAAAAGATACGCAGTATTTT	-	TRBV20-1	TRBJ2-3	many
CASSSWTGVGYGYTF	TGTGCCAGCAGCTCCTGGACAGGGGTAGGCTATGGCTACACCTTC	TRBD1	TRBV7-9	TRBJ1-2	-
CASSPSILNRDKHSNQPQHF	TGTGCCAGCAGCCCGTCAATCCTTAACCGGGACAAGCATAGCAATCAGCCCCAGCATTTT	-	TRBV7-9	TRBJ1-5	many
CASSFRSAPPKFF	TGTGCCAGCAGCTTCCGATCAGCCCCTCCAAAGTTCTTC	-	TRBV7-2	TRBJ2-1	many
CASSRGQGAEPQHF	TGCGCCAGCAGCCGAGGACAGGGGGCTGAGCCCCAGCATTTT	TRBD1	TRBV5-1	TRBJ1-5	many
CASSLDGRGQGTQYF	TGCGCCAGCAGCTTGGACGGCAGGGGCCAAGGTACGCAGTATTTT	-	TRBV5-1	TRBJ2-3	many
CSVDFQGRSYEQYF	TGCAGCGTTGATTTCCAGGGACGGTCCTACGAGCAGTACTTC	-	TRBV29-1	TRBJ2-7	many
CASQGTENYGYTF	TGCGCCAGTCAAGGGACAGAGAACTATGGCTACACCTTC	TRBD1	TRBV5-1	TRBJ1-2	many
CASTDMSTDTQYF	TGTGCCAGCACGGACATGAGCACAGATACGCAGTATTTT	-	TRBV5-5	TRBJ2-3	many
CASSIGRRTMNTEAFF	TGTGCCAGTAGTATAGGTCGCCGAACCATGAACACTGAAGCTTTCTTT	-	TRBV19	TRBJ1-1	many
CASSTVWTGELFF	TGTGCCAGCAGTACCGTTTGGACCGGGGAGCTGTTTTTT	-	TRBV6-5	TRBJ2-2	many
CASSLRTGPATEAFF	TGCGCCAGCAGCTTAAGGACAGGCCCTGCCACTGAAGCTTTCTTT	TRBD1	TRBV5-1	TRBJ1-1	many
CASSRGTSGVADTQYF	TGCGCCAGCAGCCGCGGGACTAGCGGGGTGGCAGATACGCAGTATTTT	TRBD2	TRBV5-1	TRBJ2-3	many
CSAREGFPTTEAFF	TGCAGTGCTAGAGAAGGGTTCCCCACCACTGAAGCTTTCTTT	-	TRBV20-1	TRBJ1-1	many
CASSPGGRAEAFF	TGCGCCAGCAGCCCGGGGGGGAGGGCTGAAGCTTTCTTT	-	TRBV5-1	TRBJ1-1	many
CASSLRGGESYEQYF	TGTGCCAGCAGCTTACGGGGCGGGGAATCCTACGAGCAGTACTTC	-	TRBV7-2	TRBJ2-7	many
CATSTRTGGSTDTQYF	TGTGCCACCAGCACCCGGACAGGGGGTAGCACAGATACGCAGTATTTT	TRBD1	TRBV15	TRBJ2-3	many
CASSLEPSGGYEQYF	TGTGCCAGCAGCTTAGAGCCTAGCGGGGGTTACGAGCAGTACTTC	TRBD2	TRBV7-2	TRBJ2-7	many
CASSYAKQGSTEQFF	TGTGCCAGCAGTTACGCTAAACAGGGGTCGACTGAGCAGTTCTTC	TRBD1	TRBV6-2/TRBV6-3	TRBJ2-1	many
CSASPTSYNEQFF	TGCAGTGCTAGCCCGACGTCCTACAATGAGCAGTTCTTC	-	TRBV20-1	TRBJ2-1	many
CASSADTYNEQFF	TGTGCCAGCAGTGCTGATACATACAATGAGCAGTTCTTC	-	TRBV6-2/TRBV6-3	TRBJ2-1	many
CASSPPNRYSNTGELFF	TGTGCCAGCTCACCTCCGAATCGATATTCGAACACCGGGGAGCTGTTTTTT	-	TRBV18	TRBJ2-2	many
CASSFDYEQYF	TGTGCCAGCAGTTTTGACTACGAGCAGTACTTC	-	TRBV28	TRBJ2-7	many
CASSYETGFSEQFF	TGCGCCAGCAGTTACGAGACAGGGTTCAGTGAGCAGTTCTTC	TRBD1	TRBV5-1	TRBJ2-1	-
CASSHGRGRGTDTQYF	TGCGCCAGCAGCCACGGCAGGGGTCGGGGCACAGATACGCAGTATTTT	-	TRBV4-1	TRBJ2-3	many
CASSFRQGGQFF	TGTGCCAGCAGCTTCAGACAGGGGGGGCAGTTCTTC	TRBD1	TRBV7-2	TRBJ2-1	many
CSAGGRRNQPQHF	TGCAGTGCTGGGGGTAGGCGCAATCAGCCCCAGCATTTT	-	TRBV20-1	TRBJ1-5	many
CASGAPTGRISEAFF	TGTGCCAGCGGAGCCCCGACAGGGCGGATTTCTGAAGCTTTCTTT	TRBD1	TRBV2	TRBJ1-1	many
CASSLTGGGSNQPQHF	TGTGCCAGCAGCCTAACAGGGGGCGGAAGCAATCAGCCCCAGCATTTT	TRBD1	TRBV6-2/TRBV6-3	TRBJ1-5	-
CASSSLVGAGYTF	TGTGCCAGCAGCTCCCTGGTGGGGGCGGGCTACACCTTC	-	TRBV5-5	TRBJ1-2	many
CAISESGQGAVEQYF	TGTGCCATCAGTGAGTCGGGACAGGGGGCGGTCGAGCAGTACTTC	TRBD1	TRBV10-3	TRBJ2-7	many
CSATGKPSGNTIYF	TGCAGTGCTACAGGGAAACCCTCTGGAAACACCATATATTTT	-	TRBV20-1	TRBJ1-3	many
CASSLSSTSYTDTQYF	TGTGCCAGCAGCTTATCTTCGACTAGCTACACAGATACGCAGTATTTT	TRBD2	TRBV7-9	TRBJ2-3	many
CASSFKRGAPGTQYF	TGTGCCAGCAGCTTCAAGCGGGGGGCCCCCGGGACCCAGTACTTC	TRBD2	TRBV7-2	TRBJ2-5	many
CASRQRASGGEADTQYF	TGTGCCAGCAGACAGAGGGCTAGCGGGGGTGAAGCAGATACGCAGTATTTT	TRBD2	TRBV6-6	TRBJ2-3	many
CSARDARTGGTDTQYF	TGCAGTGCTAGAGATGCCCGGACAGGGGGCACAGATACGCAGTATTTT	TRBD1	TRBV20-1	TRBJ2-3	many
CASSSQGGLAGGYNEQFF	TGTGCCAGCAGTTCCCAAGGAGGGTTAGCGGGGGGCTACAATGAGCAGTTCTTC	TRBD2	TRBV12-3/TRBV12-4	TRBJ2-1	many
CASSLEVGPSVF	TGCGCCAGCAGCTTGGAGGTAGGGCCGTCGGTTTTT	-	TRBV5-1	TRBJ2-3	many
CASSFNRNYGYTF	TGTGCCAGCAGCTTTAACCGTAACTATGGCTACACCTTC	-	TRBV5-5	TRBJ1-2	many
CSAGTGGKSGQFF	TGCAGTGCTGGGACAGGGGGCAAGAGCGGGCAGTTCTTC	TRBD1	TRBV20-1	TRBJ2-1	many